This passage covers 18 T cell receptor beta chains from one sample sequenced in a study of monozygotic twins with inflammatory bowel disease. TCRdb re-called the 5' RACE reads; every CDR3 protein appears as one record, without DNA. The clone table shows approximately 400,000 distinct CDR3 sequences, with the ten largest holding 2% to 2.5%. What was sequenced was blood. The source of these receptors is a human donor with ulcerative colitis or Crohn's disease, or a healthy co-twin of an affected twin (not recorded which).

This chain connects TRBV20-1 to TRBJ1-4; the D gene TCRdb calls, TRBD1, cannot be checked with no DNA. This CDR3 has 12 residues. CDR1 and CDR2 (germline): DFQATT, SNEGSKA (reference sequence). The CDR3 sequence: CSVLLEGEKLFF.

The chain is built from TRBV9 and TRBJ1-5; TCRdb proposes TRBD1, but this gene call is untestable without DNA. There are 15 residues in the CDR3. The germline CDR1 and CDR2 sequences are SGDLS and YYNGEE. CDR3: CASSGDGYSNQPQHF.

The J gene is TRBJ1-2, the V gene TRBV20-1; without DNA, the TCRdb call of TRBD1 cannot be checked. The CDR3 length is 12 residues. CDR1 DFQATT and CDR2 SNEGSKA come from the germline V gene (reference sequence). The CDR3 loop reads CSAYRGDYGYTF.

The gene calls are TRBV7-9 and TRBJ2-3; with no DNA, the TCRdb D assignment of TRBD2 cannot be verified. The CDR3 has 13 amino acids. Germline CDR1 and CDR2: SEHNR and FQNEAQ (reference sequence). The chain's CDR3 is CASSSNPAHTQYF.

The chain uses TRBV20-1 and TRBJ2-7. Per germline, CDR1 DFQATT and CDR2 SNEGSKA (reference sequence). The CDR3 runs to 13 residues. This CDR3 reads CSARVVSSYEQYF.

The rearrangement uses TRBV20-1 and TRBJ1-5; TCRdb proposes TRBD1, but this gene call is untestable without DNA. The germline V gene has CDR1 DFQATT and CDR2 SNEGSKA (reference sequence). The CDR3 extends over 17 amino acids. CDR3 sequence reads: CSARTGTGGGGNQPQHF.

CDR3: CSASKELAQETQYF. This rearrangement joins TRBV20-1 to TRBJ2-5; TCRdb's D call of TRBD2 is untestable without DNA. The CDR3 covers 14 residues. Per germline, CDR1 DFQATT and CDR2 SNEGSKA (reference sequence).

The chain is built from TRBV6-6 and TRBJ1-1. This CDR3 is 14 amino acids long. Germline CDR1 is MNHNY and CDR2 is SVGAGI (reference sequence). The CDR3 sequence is CASSYSTDNTEAFF.

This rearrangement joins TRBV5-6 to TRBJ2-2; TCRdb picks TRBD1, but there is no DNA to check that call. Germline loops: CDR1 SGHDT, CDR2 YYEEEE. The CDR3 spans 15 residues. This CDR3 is CASSLGGGSAGELFF.

The CDR3 loop reads CASSLGEREAQETQYF. The rearrangement links TRBV28 to TRBJ2-5; no DNA is available, so the TRBD2 call from TCRdb remains unchecked. Germline-derived CDR1 and CDR2 are MDHEN and SYDVKM. The CDR3 loop spans 16 amino acids. The full variable domain, its missing parts supplied by reference TRBV28 and TRBJ2-5, is DVKVTQSSRYLVKRTGEKVFLECVQDMDHENMFWYRQDPGLGLRLIYFSYDVKMKEKGDIPEGYSVSREKKERFSLILESASTNQTSMYLCASSLGEREAQETQYFGPGTRLLVL.

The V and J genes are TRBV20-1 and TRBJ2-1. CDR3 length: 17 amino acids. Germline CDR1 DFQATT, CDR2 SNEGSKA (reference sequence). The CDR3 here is CSARDLRTTGSYNEQFF.

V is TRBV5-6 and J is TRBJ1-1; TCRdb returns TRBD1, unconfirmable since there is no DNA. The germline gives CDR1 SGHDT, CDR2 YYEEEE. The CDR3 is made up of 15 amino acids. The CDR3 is CASSDVTGGDTEAFF.

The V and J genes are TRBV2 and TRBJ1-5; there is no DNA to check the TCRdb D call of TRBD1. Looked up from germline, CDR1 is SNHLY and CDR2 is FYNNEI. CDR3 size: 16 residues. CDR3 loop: CASSEPPDRGNQPQHF.

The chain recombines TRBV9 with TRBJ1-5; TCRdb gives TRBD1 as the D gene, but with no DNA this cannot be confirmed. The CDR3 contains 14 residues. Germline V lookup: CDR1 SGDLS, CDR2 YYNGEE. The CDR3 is CASSASGANQPQHF.

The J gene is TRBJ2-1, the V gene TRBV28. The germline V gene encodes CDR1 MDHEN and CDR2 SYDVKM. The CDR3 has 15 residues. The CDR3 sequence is CASKRLDPSYNEQFF.

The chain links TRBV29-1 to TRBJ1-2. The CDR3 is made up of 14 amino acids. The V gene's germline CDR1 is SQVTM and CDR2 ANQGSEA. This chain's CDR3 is CSVESVPPNYGYTF.

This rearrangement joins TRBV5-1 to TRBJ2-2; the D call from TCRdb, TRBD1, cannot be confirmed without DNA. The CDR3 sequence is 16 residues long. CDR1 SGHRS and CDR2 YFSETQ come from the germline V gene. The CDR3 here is CASSWARQGDTGELFF. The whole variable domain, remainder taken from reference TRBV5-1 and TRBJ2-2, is KAGVTQTPRYLIKTRGQQVTLSCSPISGHRSVSWYQQTPGQGLQFLFEYFSETQRNKGNFPGRFSGRQFSNSRSEMNVSTLELGDSALYLCASSWARQGDTGELFFGEGSRLTVL.

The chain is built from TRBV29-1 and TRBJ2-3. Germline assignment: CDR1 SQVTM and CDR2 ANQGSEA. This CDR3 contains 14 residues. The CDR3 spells CSVQGLGDTDTQYF.